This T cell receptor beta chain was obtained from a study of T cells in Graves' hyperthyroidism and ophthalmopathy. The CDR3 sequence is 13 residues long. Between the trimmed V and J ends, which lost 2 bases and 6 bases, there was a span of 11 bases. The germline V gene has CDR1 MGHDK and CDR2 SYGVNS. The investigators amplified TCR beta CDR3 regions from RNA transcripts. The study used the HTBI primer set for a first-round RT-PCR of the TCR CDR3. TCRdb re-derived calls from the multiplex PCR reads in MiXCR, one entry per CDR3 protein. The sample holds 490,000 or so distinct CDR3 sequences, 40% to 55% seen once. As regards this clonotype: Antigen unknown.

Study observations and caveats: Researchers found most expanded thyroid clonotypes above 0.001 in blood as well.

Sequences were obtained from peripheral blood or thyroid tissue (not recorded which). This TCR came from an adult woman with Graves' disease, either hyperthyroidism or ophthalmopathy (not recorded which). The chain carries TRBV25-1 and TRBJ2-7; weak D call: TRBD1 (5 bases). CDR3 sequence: CASSEELQGEQYF. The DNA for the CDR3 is TGTGCCAGCAGTGAAGAATTGCAGGGCGAGCAGTACTTC.